The next 2 T cell receptor beta chains were all read from a single sample in a study of blood T cell repertoires in COVID-19 (dated by TCRdb to 2020 to 2022). Libraries came from the immunoSEQ multiplex PCR assay. TCRdb retrieved this table from immuneACCESS and kept in-frame rearrangements only. Not all clones are present; in checked studies, unresolved V genes account for under half, and no reason is known for the remainder. The sample profile shows some 260,000 clones; 80% to 90% of them were found once. The leading ten clones occupy about 9.4% of the sample. Sequencing was performed on peripheral blood. The receptors originated from an older woman with COVID-19, enrolled during active disease.

The CDR3 spells CASSDSPAAYGYTF. The CDR3 nucleotides read TGTGCCAGCAGTGACTCTCCAGCGGCATATGGCTACACCTTC. This sequence joins TRBV6-4 and TRBJ1-2, with D hard to call. This CDR3 spans 14 amino acids. Trimming took 0 bases from V and 5 from J, leaving 10 bases between them. The germline V gene encodes CDR1 MRHNA and CDR2 SNTAGT.

The chain employs TRBV10-2 and TRBJ2-7; 7 nucleotides line up with TRBD1. CDR3 length: 13 amino acids. CDR1 and CDR2 (germline): WSHSY, SAAADI. The V segment lost 7 bases and the J segment 3 bases; nucleotides outside the gene matches: 6. The CDR3 nucleotides are TGCGCCAGCACCCGGGACAGAGACTACGAGCAGTACTTC. It codes for CASTRDRDYEQYF.